This entry concerns a single TCR beta chain. Its specificity is not known. The data originate from a study of a mutant IDH1 vaccine in newly diagnosed glioma. Across the whole study: Eight vaccinations went to patients in weeks 1, 3, 5, 7, 11, 15, 19, 23. Previous care, which was radiotherapy, temozolomide, or both, most often involved both.

Time point indicated: week 23, last vaccination. A single vaccine dose contained 300 ug of mutant IDH1 20-mer peptide, and topical imiquimod was used with it. Donors' newly diagnosed IDH1-mutant WHO grade 3 or 4 astrocytomas lacked nuclear ATRX. The V gene's germline CDR1 is WNHNN and CDR2 SYGVQD (reference sequence). The CDR3 is 15 residues long. The J segment lost 7 bases and the V segment lost 2 bases, leaving 6 bases of the junction unmatched. TCRdb keeps only in-frame clones here, not all; method: immunoSEQ multiplex PCR. The table has 60,000 to 85,000 clones, roughly 85% seen once; the top ten hold over 0.7%.

Specimen: PBMCs, collected from a glioma patient whose treatment included an IDH1 peptide vaccine. The genes are TRBV10-1 and TRBJ2-2; 8 nucleotides match TRBD2. This TCR was sampled from a woman aged 45-60 years with glioma. CDR3 loop: CASSEEAGEVGELFF. CDR3 DNA sequence: TGCGCCAGCAGTGAGGAAGCGGGAGAAGTCGGGGAGCTGTTTTTT.